Presented here are 9 T cell receptor beta chains from one specimen sequenced in a study of tumor and adjacent non-tumor tissue in lung cancer. TCRbeta libraries were built with three rounds of nested PCR, modified from ARM-PCR. TCRdb independently ran MiXCR on the multiplex PCR reads; one entry per CDR3 protein. The table includes some 90,000 distinct CDR3 sequences, 61% detected once. RNA was extracted from bulk tissue without any cell sorting. Sequencing was performed on lung tumor tissue. The source of these receptors is a man between 65 and 79 years old with non-small cell lung cancer.

J is TRBJ2-7 and V is TRBV28; 7 nucleotides agree with TRBD2. The germline gives CDR1 MDHEN, CDR2 SYDVKM. The CDR3 is 13 residues long. V lost 10 bases and J lost 2; bases outside the gene matches: 8. CDR3 sequence (DNA): TGTGCCACCCTGGGGGGGGGGGCCTACGAGCAGTACTTC. Translating gives CATLGGGAYEQYF.

This clonotype has a count of ten or more. CDR3 nucleotide sequence: TGCGCCAGCAGCCAGCTACAGGGGAATCAGCCCCAGCATTTT. It translates to CASSQLQGNQPQHF. The chain employs TRBV4-1 and TRBJ1-5; the match to TRBD1 covers 7 bases. CDR1 MGHRA and CDR2 YSYEKL come from the germline V gene. There are 14 residues in the CDR3. Losses at the gene ends were 3 bases for V and 4 bases for J; bases not matched to a gene: 3.

A single count supports this clonotype. One base away lies a much larger clone, so this may be a sequencing read error. V and J are TRBV5-1 and TRBJ2-5; 7 bases are a match to TRBD2. The V gene's germline CDR1 is SGHRS and CDR2 YFSETQ. The CDR3 consists of 17 residues. The J segment lost 0 bases and the V segment lost 4 bases, leaving 12 bases of the junction unmatched. CDR3 nucleotides: TGCGCCAGCAGCAGGGAGGGACTACGGAAGTACCAAGAGACCCAGTACTTC. This encodes CASSREGLRKYQETQYF.

The table lists this clonotype with a few counts. One base away lies a much larger clone, so this may be a sequencing read error. This chain uses TRBV5-4 with TRBJ2-7, with 10 bases that match TRBD1. The germline V gene has CDR1 SGHNT and CDR2 YYREEE (reference sequence). The CDR3 contains 13 residues. CDR3 DNA: TGTGTCAGCAGCTTGGGGACAGGGGAAGAGCAGTACTTC. Protein: CVSSLGTGEEQYF.

The rearrangement links TRBV4-2 to TRBJ2-1, with 8 bases lining up with TRBD2. Germline values: CDR1 LGHNA, CDR2 YNFKEQ. The CDR3 contains 18 residues. In DNA, the CDR3 is TGTGTCAGTAGCCTTCGACAGACCGGGACTAGTGTGTTCAATGAGCAGTTCTTC. The encoded protein is CVSSLRQTGTSVFNEQFF.

This clonotype has at least ten counts. This chain uses TRBV4-1 with TRBJ2-7, with D uncertain. V was shortened by 1 base and J by 4 bases, with 11 bases between the two germline ends. Germline CDR1 reads MGHRA; CDR2 reads YSYEKL. The CDR3 is 14 amino acids. CDR3 nucleotide sequence: TGCGCCAGCAGCCAAGGGCTAGGGCCTTACGAGCAGTACTTC. Amino acid sequence: CASSQGLGPYEQYF.

Turning to this clonotype: An end of the junction does not agree with germline; a read error may underlie this. The chain is built from TRBV6-5 and TRBJ2-2; maybe TRBD1 (6 bases). The CDR3 sequence is 17 residues long. CDR1 MNHEY and CDR2 SVGAGI come from the germline V gene. CDR3 DNA sequence: TGTGTCAGCAGAAGTGGGATCCCGACAGGTCTGACCAGGGAGCTGTTTTTT. It codes for CVSRSGIPTGLTRELFF.

This chain uses TRBV20-1 with TRBJ2-2; tentatively, D is TRBD1 or TRBD2 (5 bases each). Germline V gene data show CDR1 as DFQATT and CDR2 as SNEGSKA (reference sequence). With 0 bases removed from V and 6 bases from J, the gap between germline ends came to 11 bases. CDR3 length: 14 residues. The CDR3 reads CSARDSGDAGELFF. The CDR3 DNA reads TGCAGTGCTAGAGATTCCGGGGACGCCGGGGAGCTGTTTTTT.

This clonotype was recorded at least ten times. Here the CDR3 DNA reads TGTGCCAGCAGTCTAACAAGCTCTGGGGCCAACGTCCTGACTTTC. Its translation is CASSLTSSGANVLTF. The chain is built from TRBV6-6 and TRBJ2-6; D gene uncertain. There are 15 residues in the CDR3. The germline V and J ends were trimmed by 5 bases and 0 bases, with 8 bases remaining between them. Per germline, CDR1 MNHNY and CDR2 SVGAGI (reference sequence).